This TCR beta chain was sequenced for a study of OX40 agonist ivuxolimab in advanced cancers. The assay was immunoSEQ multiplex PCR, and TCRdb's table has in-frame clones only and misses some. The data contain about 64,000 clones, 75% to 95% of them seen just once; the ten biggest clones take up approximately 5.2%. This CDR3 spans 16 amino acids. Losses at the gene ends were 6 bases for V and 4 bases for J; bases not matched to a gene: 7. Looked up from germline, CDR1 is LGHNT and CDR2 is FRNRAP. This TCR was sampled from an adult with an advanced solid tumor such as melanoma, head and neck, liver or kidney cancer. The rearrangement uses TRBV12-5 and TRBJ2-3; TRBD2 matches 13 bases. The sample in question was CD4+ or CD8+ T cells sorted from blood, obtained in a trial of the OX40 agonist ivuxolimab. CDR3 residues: CASGPGTSGNADTQYF. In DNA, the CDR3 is TGTGCTAGTGGACCTGGGACTAGCGGGAATGCAGATACGCAGTATTTT.